What follows are 29 T cell receptor beta chains derived from one specimen sequenced in a study of high-grade serous ovarian cancer treatment subgroups. Tumor samples were obtained before definitive surgery or chemotherapy. Method: immunoSEQ multiplex PCR; TCRdb's copy keeps in-frame clones and lacks some. Among some 6,200 clones listed, under 85% were seen once. The sequenced sample was tumor tissue. Receptors originate from a human donor with high-grade serous ovarian cancer.

The V and J genes are TRBV27 and TRBJ2-7; D may be TRBD1 or TRBD2 (5 bases each). Germline lookup yields CDR1 MNHEY and CDR2 SMNVEV (reference sequence). V gave up 5 bases and J gave up 6 bases, with 14 bases separating them. The CDR3 is made up of 13 amino acids. The CDR3 coding sequence is TGTGCCAGCAGTGGGGACCCACGCACCGAGCAGTACTTC. This codes for CASSGDPRTEQYF.

The V call is TRBV6-5, the J call TRBJ2-2; 15 positions match TRBD2. V lost 6 bases, J lost 6 bases, and 2 bases stayed unmatched. Germline CDR1 reads MNHEY; CDR2 reads SVGAGI. This CDR3 is 15 amino acids long. Written as DNA, the CDR3 is TGTGCCAGCAGGCGGACTAGCGGGAGGGCCGGGGAGCTGTTTTTT. Its protein product is CASRRTSGRAGELFF.

This chain joins TRBV30 and TRBJ1-6, with D hard to call. Between the trimmed V and J ends, which lost 4 bases and 8 bases, there was a span of 18 bases. Germline lookup yields CDR1 GTSNPN and CDR2 SVGIG (reference sequence). The CDR3 extends over 15 amino acids. CDR3 residues: CAWIRQRGDDSPLHF. In DNA form, the CDR3 reads TGTGCCTGGATCCGCCAGCGGGGAGACGATTCACCCCTCCACTTT.

This clone was detected a few times. The chain uses TRBV5-1 and TRBJ1-2; perhaps TRBD1 as D (6 bases). With 0 bases removed from V and 6 bases from J, the gap between germline ends came to 15 bases. CDR3 length: 15 amino acids. CDR1 SGHRS and CDR2 YFSETQ come from the germline V gene. CDR3 sequence: CASSLAVRTDDGYTF. The CDR3 DNA sequence: TGCGCCAGCAGCTTGGCCGTCCGGACAGACGATGGCTACACCTTC.

The chain couples TRBV27 to TRBJ2-7; 12 bases match TRBD1. The germline V gene encodes CDR1 MNHEY and CDR2 SMNVEV (reference sequence). With 6 bases clipped from V and 9 bases from J, the junction kept 6 bases outside the gene matches. The CDR3 runs 13 residues. DNA of the CDR3: TGTGCCAGCAGCTGGGGACAGGGGGCGCGGCAGTACTTC. Translation gives CASSWGQGARQYF.

This clone was seen a handful of times. Other nucleotide sequences from this sample produce the same CDR3. The chain employs TRBV10-1 and TRBJ2-1; 11 nucleotides align to TRBD2. Germline V CDR1 and CDR2: WNHNN, SYGVQD (reference sequence). The ends lost 4 bases at V and 0 bases at J; junction bases unmatched: 5. This CDR3 region has 17 residues. The CDR3 nucleotides read TGCGCCAGCAGTGGACCTACTAGCGGGAGCTCCTACAATGAGCAGTTCTTC. It translates to CASSGPTSGSSYNEQFF.

The chain has TRBV10-2 and TRBJ2-1; D perhaps matches TRBD2 (5 bases). The V gene's germline CDR1 is WSHSY and CDR2 SAAADI. The CDR3 is 13 amino acids. Trimming left V 4 bases short and J 6 bases short, with 10 bases between. The CDR3 DNA follows: TGCGCCAGCAGTGTACTAGGTGGCAATGAGCAGTTCTTC. This sequence encodes CASSVLGGNEQFF.

The chain uses TRBV6-6 and TRBJ2-6; D possibly matches TRBD1 or TRBD2 (5 bases each). Trimming removed 4 bases from V and 0 bases from J, with 10 bases in between. Germline V gene data show CDR1 as MNHNY and CDR2 as SVGAGI (reference sequence). This CDR3 comprises 16 residues. CDR3 nucleotides: TGTGCCAGCAGTTCCACAGGAGGCTCTGGGGCCAACGTCCTGACTTTC. Protein: CASSSTGGSGANVLTF.

The chain links TRBV7-2 to TRBJ1-2; weak D call: TRBD1 (6 bases). The length of the CDR3 is 17 residues. Germline V gene lookup returns CDR1 SGHTA and CDR2 FQGNSA. V was trimmed by 5 bases and J by 5 bases, leaving 24 bases between them. The CDR3 region has the DNA TGTGCCAGCAGCCAAGACAGGACTACAGAACTTCGATATGGCTACACCTTC. Amino acids: CASSQDRTTELRYGYTF.

J is TRBJ2-1 and V is TRBV21-1; the D call of TRBD1 is as the table states it, not checked on the DNA. TRBV21-1 is a recognized pseudogene. This CDR3 contains 21 residues. The CDR3 is CASIGLYIRWGTASSYNEQFF. CDR3 DNA sequence: TGTGCCAGCATCGGTCTGTATATACGTTGGGGGACAGCAAGCTCCTACAATGAGCAGTTCTTC.

The CDR3 DNA reads as TGTGCCAGCAGCTTAAGTCGAAGAGAGACCCAGTACTTC. Protein product: CASSLSRRETQYF. The chain is built from TRBV7-6 and TRBJ2-5; D ambiguous. The length of the CDR3 is 13 residues. Deletions cut 2 bases from V and 4 bases from J, with 8 bases between. Germline CDR1 is SGHVS and CDR2 is FNYEAQ.

This sequence joins TRBV9 and TRBJ2-2; D may be TRBD1 or TRBD2 (5 bases each). Trimming cost V 4 bases and J 5 bases, with 9 bases left between them. Germline loops: CDR1 SGDLS, CDR2 YYNGEE. CDR3 length: 13 amino acids. Here the CDR3 DNA reads TGTGCCAGCAGCAAGTGGGGGACCGGGGAGCTGTTTTTT. This sequence encodes CASSKWGTGELFF.

The chain has TRBV19 and TRBJ1-5; 7 nucleotides line up with TRBD1. Per the germline V gene, CDR1 is LNHDA and CDR2 is SQIVND (reference sequence). The CDR3 sequence is 15 residues long. V shed 5 bases and J 4 bases; nucleotides not matched to a gene: 8. The CDR3 coding sequence is TGTGCCAGTAGTGTAGGACAGGCCGCGAATCAGCCCCAGCATTTT. It codes for CASSVGQAANQPQHF.

A single count supports this clone. The chain employs TRBV5-1 and TRBJ2-1, with D unclear. The V and J ends lost 4 bases and 5 bases respectively, with 10 bases between them. This CDR3 has 13 residues. Germline CDR1 is SGHRS and CDR2 is YFSETQ. The CDR3 DNA reads as TGCGCCAGCAGCCCCGGGTGGAACAATGAGCAGTTCTTC. It codes for CASSPGWNNEQFF.

The chain combines TRBV6-5 with TRBJ2-7, with D tentatively TRBD2 (7 bases). The CDR3 extends over 15 amino acids. Germline values: CDR1 MNHEY, CDR2 SVGAGI. V shed 6 bases and J shed 6 bases, with 21 bases lying between them. In DNA, the CDR3 is TGTGCCAGCAGCCCGGGGGGACACAAAAAGGGCGAGCAGTACTTC. Its protein is CASSPGGHKKGEQYF.

The chain uses TRBV25-1 and TRBJ1-1, with D perhaps matching TRBD1 (6 bases). CDR3 length: 16 residues. The V gene lost 3 bases and the J gene lost 3 bases, with 17 bases spanning the gap. CDR1 is MGHDK, CDR2 SYGVNS, per germline. The CDR3 loop is CASSDGQNLPDTEAFF. CDR3 coding DNA: TGTGCCAGCAGTGATGGACAGAACTTACCCGACACTGAAGCTTTCTTT.

This clone was counted only a few times. The chain is built from TRBV30 and TRBJ1-1, with D tentatively TRBD1 (6 bases). The germline gives CDR1 GTSNPN, CDR2 SVGIG (reference sequence). This CDR3 is 14 amino acids long. With 2 bases removed from V and 1 base from J, the gap between germline ends came to 11 bases. This CDR3 is CAWSKEGQNTEAFF. The CDR3 region has the DNA TGTGCCTGGAGTAAAGAGGGACAGAACACTGAAGCTTTCTTT.

This rearrangement joins TRBV18 to TRBJ1-4, with D unresolved. Looked up from germline, CDR1 is KGHSH and CDR2 is LQKENI. The CDR3 consists of 14 residues. Deletions cut 3 bases from V and 7 bases from J, with 12 bases between. This CDR3 is CASSPDGSLEKLFF. CDR3 DNA: TGTGCCAGCTCACCGGACGGATCACTTGAAAAACTGTTTTTT.

The chain combines TRBV5-6 with TRBJ1-4; D is unresolved. Germline loops: CDR1 SGHDT, CDR2 YYEEEE. This CDR3 is 15 amino acids long. Between the trimmed V and J ends, which lost 4 bases and 7 bases, there was a span of 17 bases. CDR3 in amino acids: CASSPVLGDGEKLFF. In nucleotides, the CDR3 is TGTGCCAGCAGCCCCGTGTTGGGTGATGGTGAAAAACTGTTTTTT.

A word on this clone: Other DNA sequences from this sample encode an identical CDR3 as well. V gene TRBV28 combines with J gene TRBJ2-7; D possibly corresponds to TRBD1 (6 bases). V lost 6 bases and J lost 4, with 19 bases in between. Germline lookup yields CDR1 MDHEN and CDR2 SYDVKM. This CDR3 has 15 amino acids. The CDR3 is CASSPPGTPLYEQYF. The CDR3, as DNA: TGTGCCAGCAGCCCTCCTGGGACACCTCTGTACGAGCAGTACTTC.

The rearrangement uses TRBV2 and TRBJ1-1, with D possibly TRBD1 on 6 matching bases. The CDR3 spans 13 residues. The V gene's germline CDR1 is SNHLY and CDR2 FYNNEI. V was pared by 6 bases and J by 6 bases, with 14 bases between. The CDR3 region is CASRGQGIPEAFF. Here the CDR3 DNA reads TGTGCCAGCAGGGGGCAGGGGATCCCTGAAGCTTTCTTT.

The CDR3 bases are TGTGCCAGCAGCCCAGGACAGGTCTCCTACGAGCAGTACTTC. It codes for CASSPGQVSYEQYF. The chain joins TRBV7-2 to TRBJ2-7; TRBD1 matches 7 bases. There are 14 residues in the CDR3. Trimming at V came to 5 bases and at J to 0 bases, leaving 4 bases not matched to a gene. CDR1 and CDR2 from the germline V gene are SGHTA and FQGNSA.

By share, this clone counts as large. V and J are TRBV11-2 and TRBJ2-7; possibly TRBD1 for D (5 bases). CDR3 size: 16 residues. The germline V and J ends were trimmed by 5 bases and 9 bases, with 26 bases remaining between them. The germline CDR1 and CDR2 sequences are SGHAT and FQNNGV. The CDR3 coding sequence is TGTGCCAGCAGCCCCGCCCCCCAGGACAACATTACCGGGCAGTACTTC. Translation: CASSPAPQDNITGQYF.

The gene calls are TRBV11-3 and TRBJ2-1, with TRBD1 matching 8 bases. CDR3 length: 14 residues. V shed 5 bases, J shed 8 bases, and the junction held 8 bases outside the gene matches. Per germline, CDR1 SGHNT and CDR2 YENEEA. This CDR3 is CASSPGQGWDEQFF. The CDR3 DNA is TGTGCCAGCAGCCCCGGACAGGGTTGGGATGAGCAGTTCTTC.

This clone was counted a few times. The V gene is TRBV28, the J gene TRBJ1-5; 7 nucleotides match TRBD1. Germline V gene lookup returns CDR1 MDHEN and CDR2 SYDVKM. The junction had 6 bases not matched to a gene; V was cut back by 6 bases and J by 1 base. The CDR3 spans 15 residues. The CDR3, as DNA: TGTGCCAGCAGGCCCGGGACAGTGAGCAATCAGCCCCAGCATTTT. It translates to CASRPGTVSNQPQHF.

This clone was counted once. The chain carries TRBV7-9 and TRBJ2-1, with 14 bases lining up with TRBD2. Trimming cost V 5 bases and J 7 bases; bases outside gene matches: 10. Germline assignment: CDR1 SEHNR and CDR2 FQNEAQ (reference sequence). This CDR3 region has 17 residues. The CDR3: CASSPQTSGRAINEQFF. Written as DNA, the CDR3 is TGTGCCAGCAGCCCCCAGACTAGCGGGAGGGCCATTAATGAGCAGTTCTTC.

The rearrangement joins TRBV4-3 to TRBJ2-4; D may correspond to TRBD1 or TRBD2 (5 bases each). V was pared by 8 bases and J by 1 base, with 15 bases between. CDR1 is LGHNA and CDR2 is YSLEER in the germline V gene. This CDR3 comprises 15 residues. CDR3 residues: CASGSGHEAKNIQYF. The CDR3 region has the DNA TGCGCCAGCGGTTCGGGGCACGAGGCCAAAAACATTCAGTACTTC.

As regards this clone: It is likely a read error: a sequence one base away is far more abundant. Other DNA sequences in this sample translate to the same CDR3. CDR3 sequence reads: CASSQERVGETQYF. The CDR3 DNA reads TGTGCCAGCAGCCAAGAAAGGGTAGGGGAGACCCAGTACTTC. The chain is built from TRBV7-9 and TRBJ2-5; D is uncertain. CDR1 SEHNR and CDR2 FQNEAQ come from the germline V gene (reference sequence). The CDR3 has 14 amino acids. V was shortened by 5 bases and J by 5 bases, with 15 bases between the two germline ends.

The rearrangement uses TRBV2 and TRBJ1-1; D not resolved. From germline, CDR1 is SNHLY and CDR2 FYNNEI. There are 12 residues in the CDR3. V was clipped by 7 bases and J by 1 base, with 7 bases between them. The CDR3 loop reads CASNRENTEAFF. In nucleotides, the CDR3 is TGTGCCAGCAACCGGGAGAACACTGAAGCTTTCTTT.